This T cell receptor beta chain came from a study of shared clonotypes between healthy human individuals. Study-level results: The study generally estimated greater richness for naive than memory subsets.

Measured with immunoSEQ multiplex PCR; TCRdb has only the in-frame clones, and not every one. This table holds approximately 1.1 million clones, around 78% found once. In the case of this clone: Its antigen is not known.

Germline CDR1 SGHAT, CDR2 FQNNGV. The CDR3 length is 16 residues. With V trimmed by 3 bases and J by 3 bases, 7 bases remained unmatched. A CD45RA+ naive subset and a CD45RA-negative memory subset were split from CD4+ cells. The V and J genes are TRBV11-2 and TRBJ2-7; 11 nucleotides match TRBD2. The sequence derives from a man between 18 and 29 years old in good health. Some clones in this sample may be carry-over from other donors' samples. The specimen sequenced was memory CD4+ T cells from PBMCs. Subset specified: CD45RA-negative fraction. CDR3 nucleotides: TGTGCCAGCAGCTTTAGCGGGAGGGCCCGAAACTACGAGCAGTACTTC. Translation: CASSFSGRARNYEQYF.